This T cell receptor (beta chain) stems from a study of T-cell memory formation after mild COVID-19. Via MiXCR, TCRdb re-called the 5' RACE reads, giving one row per CDR3 protein. The sample has 470,000 or so distinct CDR3 sequences; roughly 18% are singletons. On this clonotype itself: The antigen remains unidentified.

Broader study findings: Memory sampled before infection contained some responding clones, suggesting cross-reactive memory joined.

V lost 3 bases to trimming and J lost 3 bases; unmatched junction nucleotides: 2. The V gene's germline CDR1 is MGHRA and CDR2 YSYEKL. The CDR3 is made up of 14 amino acids. Sequenced input: PBMCs or a T cell subset sorted from them (not recorded which). This TCR was sampled from a man between 18 and 35 years old who had mild COVID-19 (a few samples of this study predate the infection). Cell type and time point are not known. The chain employs TRBV4-1 and TRBJ1-5; 7 bases align to TRBD1. The CDR3 DNA reads TGCGCCAGCAGCCAGGGACAGTTCAATCAGCCCCAGCATTTT. It translates to CASSQGQFNQPQHF.